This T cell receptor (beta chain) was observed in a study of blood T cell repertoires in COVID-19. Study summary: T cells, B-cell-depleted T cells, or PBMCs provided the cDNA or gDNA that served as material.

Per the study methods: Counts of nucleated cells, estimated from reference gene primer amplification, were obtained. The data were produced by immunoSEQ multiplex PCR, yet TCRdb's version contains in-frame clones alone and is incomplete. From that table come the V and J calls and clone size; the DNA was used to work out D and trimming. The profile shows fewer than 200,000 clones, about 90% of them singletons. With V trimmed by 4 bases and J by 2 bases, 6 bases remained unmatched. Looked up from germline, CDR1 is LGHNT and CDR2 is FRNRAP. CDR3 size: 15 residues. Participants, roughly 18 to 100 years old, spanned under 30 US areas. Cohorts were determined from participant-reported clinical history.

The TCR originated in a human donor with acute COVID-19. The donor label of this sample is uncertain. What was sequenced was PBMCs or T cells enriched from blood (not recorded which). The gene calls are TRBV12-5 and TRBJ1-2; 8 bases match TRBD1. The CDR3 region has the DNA TGTGCTAGTGGTTCAGGGACAGGCCTCAACTATGGCTACACCTTC. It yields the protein CASGSGTGLNYGYTF.